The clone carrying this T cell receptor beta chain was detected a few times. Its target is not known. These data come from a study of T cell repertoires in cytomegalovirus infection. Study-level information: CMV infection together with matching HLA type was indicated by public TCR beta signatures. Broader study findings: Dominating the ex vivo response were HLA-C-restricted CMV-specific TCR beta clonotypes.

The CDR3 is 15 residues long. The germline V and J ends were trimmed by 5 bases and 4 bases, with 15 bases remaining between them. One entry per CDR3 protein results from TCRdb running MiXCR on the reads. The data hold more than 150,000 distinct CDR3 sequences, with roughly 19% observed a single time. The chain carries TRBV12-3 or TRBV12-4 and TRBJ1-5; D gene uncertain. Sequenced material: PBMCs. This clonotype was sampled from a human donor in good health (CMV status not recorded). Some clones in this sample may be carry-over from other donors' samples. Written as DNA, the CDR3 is TGTGCCAGCAGTACCACCTTGGGTGCAAATCAGCCCCAGCATTTT. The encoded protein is CASSTTLGANQPQHF.